The present TCR beta chain was sequenced within a study of cytomegalovirus exposure and HLA in healthy donors (dated by TCRdb to the late 2010s). About the investigation overall: A later analysis indicated that the 90 to 150 validation repertoires were generated on the platform also employed for the 720 or so repertoires of the first cohort. The study aimed to test whether cataloging public T cell receptors could reveal signatures of past pathogen exposure. A separate validation cohort of over a hundred different subjects was used in addition to the approximately 700-subject first cohort. High-throughput TCR immunosequencing, statistical association of individual TCRs with disease status, and machine learning were combined to predict cytomegalovirus infection status. What the work shows at the level of the full study, not this receptor alone: In vitro tests confirmed that a few of the cytomegalovirus-associated TCR beta chains recognize cytomegalovirus antigens. In both the original and validation cohorts, the classifier was reported to diagnose cytomegalovirus status with high specificity and sensitivity. Of the cluster scores, about 94% were above 0 in a later analysis, which found that TCRs clustered in the first cohort also tended to co-occur in the 90 to 150 validation repertoires. Most TCR sequences were observed very rarely across donors, whereas some public TCRs were present in many individuals. The validation cohort had no HLA typing available for a later analysis, so co-occurrence within that cohort was assessed over all 130 or so repertoires. According to the authors, the approach could potentially be generalized to other disease states and immunological phenotypes. The study listed 150 to 200 TCR beta chains as associated with cytomegalovirus.

V and J are truncated by 2 bases and 4 bases respectively, leaving an intervening sequence of 9 bases. CDR1 MRHNA and CDR2 SNTAGT are derived from the germline V gene. The CDR3 runs 13 amino acids, cysteine and phenylalanine included. The only DNA kept is the CDR3, 39 bases in frame from the first base. Library preparation employed the immunoSEQ multiplex PCR assay. Processing in the source paper ran as follows. A statistical classification framework was developed to diagnose cytomegalovirus status using the catalog of TCR beta chain sequences. Entries here come from immuneACCESS through TCRdb and include only in-frame sequences with V and J called. Some clones fail to appear in such tables; in the studies checked, an unresolved V gene covers under half of the shortfall, and the cause of the remainder is unknown. V and J calls and clone size are as listed in that table; D and trimming were resolved from the DNA. This sample is represented by 150,000 to 200,000 clones; 86% of them were singletons. Roughly 1.5% of the sample comes from the top ten.

Donors formed part of the validation cohort, which comprised 120 or so subjects and was distinct from the first cohort of roughly 600 subjects. A remark on this clone: Its binding antigen is unknown. Base qualities are not provided; no much larger clone lies one nucleotide away.

The sequenced sample was PBMCs. This receptor was identified in a woman between 18 and 29 years old in good health and CMV-seronegative. Rearrangement joined TRBV6-4 to TRBJ2-7, with the D gene uncertain. The CDR3 loop reads CASSDVPGYEQYF. Here is the DNA: TGTGCCAGCAGTGACGTACCAGGTTACGAGCAGTACTTC.